This TCR beta chain was identified in a study of OX40 agonist ivuxolimab in advanced cancers. Overall study results and limits: Some patients without response likewise showed low normalized clonal expansion.

The V gene end was trimmed by 5 bases and the J gene end by 5 bases; junction bases not matched to a gene: 8. Germline CDR1 is WNHNN and CDR2 is SYGVQD (reference sequence). The CDR3 contains 16 residues. This clone was seen only once. Its target is not known. Sequencing used immunoSEQ multiplex PCR; TCRdb keeps in-frame clones, though not all of them. The table includes tens of thousands of clones, more than 80% detected once. This sequence joins TRBV10-1 and TRBJ2-2; 10 nucleotides line up with TRBD2. The receptor was derived from an adult with an advanced solid tumor such as melanoma, head and neck, liver or kidney cancer. This sample comprised CD4+ or CD8+ T cells sorted from blood, obtained in a trial of the OX40 agonist ivuxolimab. The CDR3 loop is CASSRTSGHSTGELFF. DNA for the CDR3: TGCGCCAGCAGTAGGACTAGCGGCCATTCTACCGGGGAGCTGTTTTTT.